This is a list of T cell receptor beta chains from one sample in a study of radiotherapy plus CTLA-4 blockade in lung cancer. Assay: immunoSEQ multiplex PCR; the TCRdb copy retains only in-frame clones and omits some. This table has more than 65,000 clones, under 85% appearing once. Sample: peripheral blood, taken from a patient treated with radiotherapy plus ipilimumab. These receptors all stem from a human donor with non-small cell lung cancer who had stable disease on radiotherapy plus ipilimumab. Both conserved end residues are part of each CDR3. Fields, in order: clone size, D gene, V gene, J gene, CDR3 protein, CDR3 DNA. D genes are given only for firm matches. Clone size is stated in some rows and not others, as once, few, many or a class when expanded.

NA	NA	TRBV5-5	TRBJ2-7	CASSLEDWNYEQYF	TGTGCCAGCAGCTTGGAGGATTGGAACTACGAGCAGTACTTC
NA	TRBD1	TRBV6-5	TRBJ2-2	CASSLHRGTGELFF	TGTGCCAGCAGTTTACACAGGGGAACCGGGGAGCTGTTTTTT
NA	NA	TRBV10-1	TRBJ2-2	CASNYSTGELFF	TGCGCCAGCAACTACTCCACCGGGGAGCTGTTTTTT
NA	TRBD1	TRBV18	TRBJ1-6	CASSTTGGVDSPLHF	TGTGCCAGCTCAACCACAGGGGGCGTCGATTCACCCCTCCACTTT
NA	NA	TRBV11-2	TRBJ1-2	CASSPTLNYGYTF	TGTGCCAGCAGCCCCACCCTGAACTATGGCTACACCTTC
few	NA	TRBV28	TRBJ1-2	CASSLPGGYTF	TGTGCCAGCAGTCTCCCCGGAGGCTACACCTTC
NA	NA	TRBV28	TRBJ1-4	CASSLLTSTNEKLFF	TGTGCCAGCAGTTTATTGACATCAACTAATGAAAAACTGTTTTTT
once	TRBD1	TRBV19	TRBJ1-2	CASNNEGTGVYGYTF	TGTGCCAGTAACAATGAGGGGACAGGGGTCTATGGCTACACCTTC
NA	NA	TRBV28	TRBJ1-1	CASSTSLNTEAFF	TGTGCCAGCAGTACCTCTCTAAACACTGAAGCTTTCTTT
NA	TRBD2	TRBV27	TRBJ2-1	CASMDLGLAQNEQFF	TGTGCCAGCATGGACCTGGGACTAGCGCAGAATGAGCAGTTCTTC
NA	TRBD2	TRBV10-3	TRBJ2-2	CASGRGLGNTGELFF	TGTGCCAGCGGGAGGGGGCTAGGGAACACCGGGGAGCTGTTTTTT
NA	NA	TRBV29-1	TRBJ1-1	CSVLVNTEAFF	TGCAGCGTTCTAGTAAACACTGAAGCTTTCTTT
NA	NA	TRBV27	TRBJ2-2	CASSPANTGELFF	TGTGCCAGCAGTCCTGCGAACACCGGGGAGCTGTTTTTT
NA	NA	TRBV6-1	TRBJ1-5	CASRTGTYSNQPQHF	TGTGCCAGCAGAACCGGGACATATAGCAATCAGCCCCAGCATTTT
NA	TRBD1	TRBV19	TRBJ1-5	CASTGPGTGVHQPQHF	TGTGCCAGTACCGGTCCCGGGACAGGGGTTCATCAGCCCCAGCATTTT
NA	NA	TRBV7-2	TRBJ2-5	CASSSEPQETQYF	TGTGCCAGCAGCAGCGAACCCCAAGAGACCCAGTACTTC
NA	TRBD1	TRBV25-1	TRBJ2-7	CASSSHSGTGGVKQYF	TGTGCCAGCAGTTCACACTCCGGGACAGGGGGCGTCAAGCAGTACTTC
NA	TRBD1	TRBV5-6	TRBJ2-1	CASSTDRGKFGEQFF	TGTGCCAGCAGCACCGACAGGGGGAAGTTCGGTGAGCAGTTCTTC
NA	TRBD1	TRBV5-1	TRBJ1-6	CASSWGGGQPNSPLHF	TGCGCCAGCAGCTGGGGTGGGGGACAGCCTAATTCACCCCTCCACTTT
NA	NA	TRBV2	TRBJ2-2	CASYEKTRGSLYNTGELFF	TGTGCCAGCTACGAAAAGACTCGGGGTAGCCTGTATAACACCGGGGAGCTGTTTTTT
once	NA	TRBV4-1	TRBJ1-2	CASSQEAGRRYGYTF	TGCGCCAGCAGCCAAGAAGCAGGGAGGAGATATGGCTACACCTTC
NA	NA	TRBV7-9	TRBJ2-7	CASELRGGRGDEQYF	TGTGCCAGCGAACTTAGGGGTGGGAGGGGGGACGAGCAGTACTTC
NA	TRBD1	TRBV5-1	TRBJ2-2	CASSLEGAGGELFF	TGCGCCAGCAGCTTGGAGGGGGCGGGCGGGGAGCTGTTTTTT
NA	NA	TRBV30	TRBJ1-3	CAWGAGNGNTIYF	TGTGCCTGGGGTGCAGGGAACGGAAACACCATATATTTT
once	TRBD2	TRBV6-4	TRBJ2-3	CASSILAGTDTQYF	TGTGCCAGCAGTATCCTAGCGGGAACAGATACGCAGTATTTT
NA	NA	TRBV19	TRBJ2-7	CASTPVVTYEQYF	TGTGCCAGTACTCCCGTGGTTACCTACGAGCAGTACTTC
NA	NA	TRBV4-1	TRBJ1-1	CASSQVEGGGEAFF	TGCGCCAGCAGCCAAGTGGAGGGAGGCGGTGAAGCTTTCTTT
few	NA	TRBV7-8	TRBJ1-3	CASSLNADAFSGNTIYF	TGTGCCAGCAGCCTAAACGCTGATGCCTTCTCTGGAAACACCATATATTTT
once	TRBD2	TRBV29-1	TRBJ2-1	CSVHGLAGGPGEQFF	TGCAGCGTCCACGGACTAGCGGGGGGGCCGGGTGAGCAGTTCTTC
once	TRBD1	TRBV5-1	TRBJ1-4	CASSLNPGGGTNEKLFF	TGCGCCAGCAGCTTGAACCCAGGGGGCGGTACTAATGAAAAACTGTTTTTT
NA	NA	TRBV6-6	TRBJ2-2	CASSYSSAGTGELFF	TGTGCCAGCAGTTACTCGAGCGCGGGTACCGGGGAGCTGTTTTTT
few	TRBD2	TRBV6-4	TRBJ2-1	CASSEGLAGGGNEQFF	TGTGCCAGCAGTGAGGGACTAGCGGGAGGGGGCAATGAGCAGTTCTTC
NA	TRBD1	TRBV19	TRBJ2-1	CATWDSLTSSYNEQFF	TGTGCCACTTGGGACAGCCTAACGAGCTCCTACAATGAGCAGTTCTTC
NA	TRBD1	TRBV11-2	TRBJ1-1	CASISRTGEAFF	TGTGCCAGCATTTCTAGGACAGGGGAAGCTTTCTTT
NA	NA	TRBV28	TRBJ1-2	CASSSGRDGYTF	TGTGCCAGCAGTTCGGGACGTGATGGCTACACCTTC
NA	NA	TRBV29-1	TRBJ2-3	CSVLLPTDTQYF	TGCAGCGTCCTGCTTCCCACAGATACGCAGTATTTT
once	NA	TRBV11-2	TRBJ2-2	CASSLDDGGLFF	TGTGCCAGCAGCTTAGATGACGGGGGGCTGTTTTTT
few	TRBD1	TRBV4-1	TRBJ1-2	CASSQDRGQGVYGYTF	TGCGCCAGCAGCCAAGATCGTGGACAGGGGGTCTATGGCTACACCTTC
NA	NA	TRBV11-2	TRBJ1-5	CASSSLAGGINQPQHF	TGTGCCAGCAGCTCCCTCGCCGGGGGCATCAATCAGCCCCAGCATTTT
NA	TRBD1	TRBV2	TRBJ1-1	CASSTGTGYTEAFF	TGTGCCAGCAGTACCGGGACAGGGTATACTGAAGCTTTCTTT
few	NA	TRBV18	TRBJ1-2	CASSLNRVGNYGYTF	TGTGCCAGCTCGCTAAACAGGGTCGGGAACTATGGCTACACCTTC
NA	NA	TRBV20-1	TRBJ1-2	CSANSRGGYTF	TGCAGTGCTAATAGTAGAGGTGGCTACACCTTC
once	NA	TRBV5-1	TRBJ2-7	CASSGDTHSYEQYF	TGCGCCAGCAGCGGGGACACACACTCCTACGAGCAGTACTTC
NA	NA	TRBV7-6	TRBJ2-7	CASSSGQTYEQYF	TGTGCCAGCAGCTCTGGACAGACCTACGAGCAGTACTTC
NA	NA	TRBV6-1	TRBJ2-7	CASSQNSYEQYF	TGTGCCAGCAGCCAAAACTCCTACGAGCAGTACTTC
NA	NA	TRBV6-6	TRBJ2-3	CASSYRNGRSTDTQYF	TGTGCCAGCAGTTATAGGAACGGGAGAAGCACAGATACGCAGTATTTT
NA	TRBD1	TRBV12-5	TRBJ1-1	CASGQGGTEAFF	TGTGCTAGTGGCCAGGGGGGCACTGAAGCTTTCTTT
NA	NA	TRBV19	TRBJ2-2	CASSITGSNTGELFF	TGTGCCAGTAGTATAACAGGGTCGAACACCGGGGAGCTGTTTTTT
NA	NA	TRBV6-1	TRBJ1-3	CASRSDRRNTIYF	TGTGCCAGCAGATCGGACCGCCGAAACACCATATATTTT
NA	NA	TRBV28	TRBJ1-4	CASSGPQGEKLFF	TGTGCCAGCAGTGGACCCCAGGGGGAAAAACTGTTTTTT
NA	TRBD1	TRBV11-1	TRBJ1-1	CASSPGQSEAFF	TGTGCCAGCAGCCCGGGACAGAGTGAAGCTTTCTTT
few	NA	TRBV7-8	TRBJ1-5	CASSFQSGGGNQPQHF	TGTGCCAGCAGCTTTCAGTCGGGTGGGGGCAATCAGCCCCAGCATTTT
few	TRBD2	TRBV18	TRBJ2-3	CASSPTVGSGTDTQYF	TGTGCCAGCTCCCCGACCGTCGGGAGCGGGACGGATACGCAGTATTTT